Following are 29 T cell receptor beta chains from one sample sequenced in a study of T-cell memory formation after mild COVID-19 (dated by TCRdb to 2020 to 2022). Library preparation used 5' RACE. TCRdb names Illumina NovaSeq 6000 as the instrument used. TCRdb's own reprocessing of the public reads used fastp at Q25 and MiXCR and kept productive beta chains. For every CDR3 protein sequence, its rows merge into one entry that carries the most common genes and DNA. In all, the sample holds roughly 510,000 distinct CDR3 sequences, and about 18% of those were seen once. The ten largest clones add up to less than 10% of the sample. Sequencing was carried out using PBMCs or a T cell subset sorted from them (not recorded which). These receptors were collected from an adult woman who had mild COVID-19 (a few samples of this study predate the infection). The sample titles of this study are shuffled in the database, so cell type and time point are left out; the donor was told from shared clones.

The rearrangement links TRBV7-9 to TRBJ2-1; 7 positions match TRBD1. There are 13 residues in the CDR3. Germline CDR1 reads SEHNR; CDR2 reads FQNEAQ (reference sequence). The junction had 10 bases not matched to a gene; V was cut back by 5 bases and J by 12 bases. The CDR3 loop reads CASSPYDRDPQFF. The CDR3 region has the DNA TGTGCCAGCAGCCCCTACGACAGGGATCCGCAGTTCTTC.

Only one count was recorded for this clonotype. A junction boundary mismatches the germline segment, possibly from a read error. V usage is TRBV4-1 and J usage is TRBJ1-5, with 11 bases fitting TRBD1. Germline V gene sequence: CDR1 MGHRA, CDR2 YSYEKL. This CDR3 is built from 18 residues. DNA for the CDR3: TGCGCCAGCAGCCAAGATCCCTTCGGGGACAGGGGGTATCAGCCCCAGCAATTT. Its protein is CASSQDPFGDRGYQPQQF.

This clonotype has only a few counts. The V gene is TRBV3-1, the J gene TRBJ2-2, with TRBD2 identical over 16 bases. This CDR3 region has 19 residues. Germline values: CDR1 LGHDT, CDR2 YNNKEL (reference sequence). The trim removed 1 base at V and 4 bases at J, leaving 6 bases unmatched. This chain's CDR3 is CASSQVGLAGGPSTGELFF. CDR3 DNA: TGTGCCAGCAGCCAAGTGGGACTAGCGGGGGGGCCGAGCACCGGGGAGCTGTTTTTT. Full variable domain (rest looked up from reference TRBV3-1 and TRBJ2-2): DTAVSQTPKYLVTQMGNDKSIKCEQNLGHDTMYWYKQDSKKFLKIMFSYNNKELIINETVPNRFSPKSPDKAHLNLHINSLELGDSAVYFCASSQVGLAGGPSTGELFFGEGSRLTVL.

This sequence joins TRBV20-1 and TRBJ2-1, with TRBD2 matching 8 bases. V lost 3 bases and J lost 6; bases outside the gene matches: 7. The CDR3 totals 14 residues. Per the germline V gene, CDR1 is DFQATT and CDR2 is SNEGSKA (reference sequence). DNA for the CDR3: TGCAGTGCTAGCGGATCGGGAGGGCGCAATGAGCAGTTCTTC. This codes for CSASGSGGRNEQFF.

This chain uses TRBV20-1 with TRBJ1-4, with D maybe TRBD1 (5 bases). This CDR3 is 15 amino acids long. Germline assignment: CDR1 DFQATT and CDR2 SNEGSKA (reference sequence). Trimming took 5 bases from V and 0 from J, leaving 13 bases between them. The CDR3 DNA reads TGCAGTGCTGGGGAGGGAGGGGCAACTAATGAAAAACTGTTTTTT. Translating it yields CSAGEGGATNEKLFF.

This clonotype has ten or more counts. This chain joins TRBV5-1 and TRBJ2-7, with D unresolved. CDR1 is SGHRS and CDR2 is YFSETQ in the germline V gene. V dropped 6 bases and J dropped 2 bases, with 18 bases sitting between them. The CDR3 sequence is 15 residues long. CDR3 sequence: CASTPGQPPPYEQYF. The CDR3 nucleotides are TGCGCCAGCACTCCAGGCCAGCCGCCACCCTACGAGCAGTACTTC.

This clonotype was detected a few times. The rearrangement links TRBV7-9 to TRBJ2-2; D is uncertain. The V and J ends lost 11 bases and 5 bases respectively, with 15 bases between them. The germline CDR1 and CDR2 sequences are SEHNR and FQNEAQ (reference sequence). The CDR3 is made up of 13 amino acids. The CDR3 DNA is TGTGCCCTCGGCCACCAAGGAACCGGGGAGCTGTTTTTT. It is translated as CALGHQGTGELFF. Supplemented by reference TRBV7-9 and TRBJ2-2, the full variable domain reads DTGVSQNPRHKITKRGQNVTFRCDPISEHNRLYWYRQTLGQGPEFLTYFQNEAQLEKSRLLSDRFSAERPKGSFSTLEIQRTEQGDSAMYLCALGHQGTGELFFGEGSRLTVL.

In DNA, the CDR3 is TGTGCCGGAGAAACAGGGGGGAGGAACACTGAAGCTTTCTTT. Translation: CAGETGGRNTEAFF. V usage is TRBV6-1 and J usage is TRBJ1-1, with 8 positions matching TRBD1. Germline loops: CDR1 MNHNS, CDR2 SASEGT. The CDR3 covers 14 residues. V was clipped by 11 bases and J by 1 base; unmatched bases: 9.

The rearrangement uses TRBV5-1 and TRBJ1-5, with 8 positions matching TRBD1. V was clipped by 0 bases and J by 0 bases; unmatched bases: 2. From germline, CDR1 is SGHRS and CDR2 YFSETQ. This CDR3 spans 16 amino acids. CDR3 loop: CASSLDGQGSNQPQHF. CDR3 sequence (DNA): TGCGCCAGCAGCTTGGACGGACAGGGTAGCAATCAGCCCCAGCATTTT.

This clonotype was detected a few times. The chain is built from TRBV5-1 and TRBJ2-6; D gene ambiguous. Germline CDR1 SGHRS, CDR2 YFSETQ. The V and J ends lost 2 bases and 2 bases respectively, with 8 bases between them. This CDR3 has 15 residues. CDR3 coding DNA: TGCGCCAGCAGCTTTAGCTCTGCTGGGGCCAACGTCCTGACTTTC. Encoded protein: CASSFSSAGANVLTF.

CDR3: CASSEDGASDPFF. The CDR3 DNA is TGCGCCAGCAGCGAGGACGGCGCCTCGGATCCGTTCTTC. This chain uses TRBV4-1 with TRBJ2-1, with D hard to call. The CDR3 loop spans 13 amino acids. V was clipped by 5 bases and J by 15 bases, with 20 bases between them. In germline, CDR1 is MGHRA, CDR2 YSYEKL.

There are a few counts of this clonotype. The gene calls are TRBV7-9 and TRBJ2-2; 9 bases align to TRBD1. V lost 5 bases and J lost 4; bases outside the gene matches: 11. This CDR3 spans 17 amino acids. From germline, CDR1 is SEHNR and CDR2 FQNEAQ (reference sequence). CDR3 sequence (DNA): TGTGCCAGCAGCCTCGATCCGGGACAGGGAATCACCGGGGAGCTGTTTTTT. Protein: CASSLDPGQGITGELFF.

This chain connects TRBV9 to TRBJ2-1; D is undetermined. The V and J ends lost 4 bases and 9 bases respectively, with 11 bases between them. There are 12 residues in the CDR3. Germline V CDR1 and CDR2: SGDLS, YYNGEE. CDR3 nucleotide sequence: TGTGCCAGCAGCCAAAGGGTGGGTGAGCAGTTCTTC. It codes for CASSQRVGEQFF.

This clonotype was counted only a few times. The chain has TRBV12-3 or TRBV12-4 and TRBJ2-3, with 14 bases that match TRBD2. The trim removed 1 base at V and 5 bases at J, leaving 11 bases unmatched. The CDR3 has 19 amino acids. The CDR3: CASSLGNPGLAGVRDTQYF. The DNA for the CDR3 is TGTGCCAGCAGTTTAGGGAACCCGGGACTAGCGGGGGTTCGAGATACGCAGTATTTT.

This clonotype was observed a few times. The chain uses TRBV7-2 and TRBJ1-1; D is ambiguous. This CDR3 spans 15 amino acids. Germline CDR1 is SGHTA and CDR2 is FQGNSA. V was trimmed by 1 base and J by 1 base, leaving 10 bases between them. This CDR3 is CASSLEGQKNTEAFF. CDR3 coding DNA: TGTGCCAGCAGCTTAGAAGGGCAGAAGAACACTGAAGCTTTCTTT.

The J gene is TRBJ2-5, the V gene TRBV20-1; 11 bases are a match to TRBD2. This CDR3 comprises 16 residues. Germline CDR1 reads DFQATT; CDR2 reads SNEGSKA (reference sequence). V trimming: 0 bases; J trimming: 4 bases; junction bases outside the gene matches: 7. The DNA for the CDR3 is TGCAGTGCTAGAGATGGTGGGCTAGCGGGAGGAGAGACCCAGTACTTC. Translating gives CSARDGGLAGGETQYF.

The CDR3 reads CASSSKAGGELFF. CDR3 bases: TGCGCCAGCAGCTCTAAGGCCGGCGGGGAGCTGTTTTTT. The chain joins TRBV5-1 to TRBJ2-2; no clear D gene. Trimming took off 3 bases at V and 7 bases at J, with 10 bases between the two ends. CDR1 SGHRS and CDR2 YFSETQ come from the germline V gene. The CDR3 extends over 13 amino acids.

This clonotype was detected a few times. This chain connects TRBV27 to TRBJ1-6; 7 nucleotides match TRBD1. CDR3 size: 15 residues. Trimming took 7 bases from V and 10 from J; bases not matched to a gene: 13. Germline V CDR1 and CDR2: MNHEY, SMNVEV (reference sequence). CDR3 protein: CASTSETGLISPLHF. DNA of the CDR3: TGTGCCAGCACCTCGGAGACAGGGTTGATCTCACCCCTCCACTTT.

This clonotype was detected many times. J is TRBJ2-2 and V is TRBV4-2; a possible D gene is TRBD2 (6 bases). Trimming cost V 2 bases and J 0 bases, with 10 bases left between them. The CDR3 totals 16 residues. Germline loops: CDR1 LGHNA, CDR2 YNFKEQ. The DNA of the CDR3 is TGTGCCAGCAGCCAATCGCGGGGCGCGAACACCGGGGAGCTGTTTTTT. This translates into CASSQSRGANTGELFF.

This chain uses TRBV5-1 with TRBJ2-1; TRBD1 might be the D (6 bases). Germline V gene data show CDR1 as SGHRS and CDR2 as YFSETQ. The CDR3 runs 14 residues. V was cut by 0 bases and J by 5 bases, with 9 bases left in between. This CDR3 is CASSLDRVDNEQFF. CDR3 in DNA: TGCGCCAGCAGCTTGGACAGGGTTGACAATGAGCAGTTCTTC.

At least ten counts were recorded for this clonotype. The chain combines TRBV7-9 with TRBJ1-5; 9 bases are shared with TRBD1. The CDR3 sequence is 15 residues long. J lost 4 bases, V lost 5 bases, and 6 bases had no gene match. Germline V lookup: CDR1 SEHNR, CDR2 FQNEAQ (reference sequence). The CDR3 nucleotides read TGTGCCAGCAGCCGCGCGGGACAGGGTAATCAGCCCCAGCATTTT. Amino acid sequence: CASSRAGQGNQPQHF.

This clonotype has more than one count but fewer than ten. The genes are TRBV7-2 and TRBJ1-5; 12 positions agree with TRBD1. The ends lost 0 bases at V and 9 bases at J; junction bases unmatched: 9. The CDR3 loop spans 17 amino acids. Looked up from germline, CDR1 is SGHTA and CDR2 is FQGNSA. The CDR3 protein is CASSLAGTGGADLPQHF. In DNA, the CDR3 is TGTGCCAGCAGCTTAGCCGGGACAGGGGGCGCGGATTTGCCCCAGCATTTT.

This clonotype was counted a few times. The chain joins TRBV24-1 to TRBJ2-3; the match to TRBD2 covers 7 bases. The J segment lost 2 bases and the V segment lost 2 bases, leaving 6 bases of the junction unmatched. The length of the CDR3 is 16 residues. Germline V CDR1 and CDR2: KGHDR, SFDVKD. CDR3 region: CATSDYQAGFTDTQYF. The CDR3 nucleotides are TGTGCCACCAGTGATTACCAAGCGGGGTTCACAGATACGCAGTATTTT.

This chain links TRBV18 with TRBJ2-3; no firm D call. CDR1 KGHSH and CDR2 LQKENI come from the germline V gene. V was clipped by 3 bases and J by 2 bases, with 12 bases between them. This CDR3 has 15 amino acids. The CDR3 region has the DNA TGTGCCAGCTCACCGTGGACGGATCCCACAGATACGCAGTATTTT. This gives the protein CASSPWTDPTDTQYF.

This clonotype came up a few times. The J gene is TRBJ2-7, the V gene TRBV6-1; 8 nucleotides align to TRBD2. V was pared by 1 base and J by 5 bases, with 7 bases of the junction left unmatched. The CDR3 has 15 amino acids. In germline, CDR1 is MNHNS, CDR2 SASEGT. The CDR3 nucleotides are TGTGCCAGCAGTGAAGTCGGAGCGGGAGTTAACGAGCAGTACTTC. Its translation: CASSEVGAGVNEQYF.

There are a few counts of this clonotype. The gene calls are TRBV20-1 and TRBJ1-3; D is undetermined. Germline lookup yields CDR1 DFQATT and CDR2 SNEGSKA (reference sequence). Trimming took off 0 bases at V and 3 bases at J, with 6 bases between the two ends. This CDR3 is built from 13 residues. In nucleotides, the CDR3 is TGCAGTGCTAGAGATCTCCGTGGAAACACCATATATTTT. It translates to CSARDLRGNTIYF.

The sample holds a few counts of this clonotype. This chain joins TRBV5-1 and TRBJ1-1; D unresolved. The CDR3 length is 11 residues. CDR1 and CDR2 from the germline V gene are SGHRS and YFSETQ. The V and J ends lost 6 bases and 1 base respectively, with 4 bases between them. DNA for the CDR3: TGCGCCAGCACCCAGAACACTGAAGCTTTCTTT. Its protein is CASTQNTEAFF.

This clonotype was counted a few times. This chain joins TRBV20-1 and TRBJ1-1; a weak D match, TRBD1 (6 bases). The V and J ends lost 2 bases and 3 bases respectively, with 13 bases between them. This CDR3 has 14 residues. Germline V gene sequence: CDR1 DFQATT, CDR2 SNEGSKA (reference sequence). CDR3 amino acids: CSARYREDDTEAFF. Here the CDR3 DNA reads TGCAGTGCTAGATACAGGGAAGATGACACTGAAGCTTTCTTT.

This clonotype has only a few counts. J is TRBJ2-2 and V is TRBV11-3, with a possible D match to TRBD1 (5 bases). V was trimmed by 8 bases and J by 3 bases, leaving 16 bases between them. The CDR3 consists of 15 residues. CDR1 and CDR2 from the germline V gene are SGHNT and YENEEA. The DNA for the CDR3 is TGTGCCAGCGGAAACCAGGGTCAGGACACCGGGGAGCTGTTTTTT. Encoded protein: CASGNQGQDTGELFF.